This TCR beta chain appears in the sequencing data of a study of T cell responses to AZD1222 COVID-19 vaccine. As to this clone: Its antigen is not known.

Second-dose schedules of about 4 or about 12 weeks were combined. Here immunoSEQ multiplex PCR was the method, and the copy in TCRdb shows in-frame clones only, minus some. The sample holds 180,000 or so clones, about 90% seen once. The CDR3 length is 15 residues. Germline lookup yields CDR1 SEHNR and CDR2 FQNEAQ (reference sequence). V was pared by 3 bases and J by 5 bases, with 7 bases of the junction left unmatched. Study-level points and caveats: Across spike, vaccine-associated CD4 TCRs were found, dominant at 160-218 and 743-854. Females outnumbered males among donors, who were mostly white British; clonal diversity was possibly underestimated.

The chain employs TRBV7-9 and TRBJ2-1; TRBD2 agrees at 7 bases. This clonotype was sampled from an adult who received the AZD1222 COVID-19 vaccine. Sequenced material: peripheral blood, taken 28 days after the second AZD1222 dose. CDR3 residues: CASSFRGGSHNEQFF. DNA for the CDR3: TGTGCCAGCAGCTTTAGGGGAGGGTCCCACAATGAGCAGTTCTTC.